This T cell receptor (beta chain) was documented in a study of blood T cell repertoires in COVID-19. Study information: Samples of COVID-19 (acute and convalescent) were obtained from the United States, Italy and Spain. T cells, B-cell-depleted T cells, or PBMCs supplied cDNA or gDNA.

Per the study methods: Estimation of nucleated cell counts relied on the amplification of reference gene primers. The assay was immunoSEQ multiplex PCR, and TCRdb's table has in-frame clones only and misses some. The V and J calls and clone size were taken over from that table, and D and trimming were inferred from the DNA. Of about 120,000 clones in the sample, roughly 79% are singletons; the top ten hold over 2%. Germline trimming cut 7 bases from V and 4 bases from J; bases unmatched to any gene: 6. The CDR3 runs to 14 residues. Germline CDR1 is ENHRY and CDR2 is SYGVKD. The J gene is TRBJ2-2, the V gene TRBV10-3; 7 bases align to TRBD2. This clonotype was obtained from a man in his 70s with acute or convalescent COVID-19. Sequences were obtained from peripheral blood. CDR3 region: CAIKGGGPTGELFF. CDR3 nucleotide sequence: TGTGCCATCAAGGGCGGGGGTCCCACCGGGGAGCTGTTTTTT.